This TCR beta chain was found in a study of T-cell memory formation after mild COVID-19. In TCRdb, the 5' RACE reads were re-called with MiXCR into one record per CDR3 protein. The repertoire consists of about 560,000 distinct CDR3 sequences, with 17% occurring once and the leading ten covering roughly 7.8%. The CDR3 contains 13 residues. V lost 4 bases, J lost 12 bases, and 16 bases lay in between. The sample comprised PBMCs or a T cell subset sorted from them (not recorded which). The rearrangement uses TRBV12-3 or TRBV12-4 and TRBJ2-1, with D possibly matching TRBD2 (6 bases). The receptor's source is an adult woman who had mild COVID-19 (a few samples of this study predate the infection). Cell type and time point are not known. The CDR3: CASSSQNRDWQFF. In nucleotides, the CDR3 is TGTGCCAGCAGTTCACAGAACCGGGACTGGCAGTTCTTC.